One and the same sample provided the 29 T cell receptor beta chains below, sequenced in a study of OX40 agonist ivuxolimab in advanced cancers. The library relied on the immunoSEQ multiplex PCR assay. This immuneACCESS table, as held by TCRdb, lists in-frame sequences with V and J called but not all clones. Of the missing ones, under half trace to an unresolved V gene in checked studies; the others have no known cause. For this sample there are 60,000 or so clones; roughly nine tenths appear just once. 0.7% to 0.9% of the sample is held by the ten biggest clonotypes. Source: CD4+ or CD8+ T cells sorted from blood, taken in a trial of the OX40 agonist ivuxolimab. Receptor source: an adult with an advanced solid tumor such as melanoma, head and neck, liver or kidney cancer.

V is TRBV5-6 and J is TRBJ2-7; D is unresolved. The CDR3 runs to 12 residues. The V end was cut by 4 bases, the J end by 6 bases, with 11 bases between. Germline V gives CDR1 SGHDT, CDR2 YYEEEE. The CDR3 DNA is TGTGCCAGCAGCAACGCCTTAGGCGAGCAGTACTTC. It codes for CASSNALGEQYF.

The chain employs TRBV5-6 and TRBJ1-5; no firm D call. Trimming pared 1 base from V and 6 bases from J, leaving 8 bases between. CDR3 size: 13 residues. The V gene's germline CDR1 is SGHDT and CDR2 YYEEEE. CDR3 coding DNA: TGTGCCAGCAGCTTGCAAGGCGGTCAGCCCCAGCATTTT. It encodes CASSLQGGQPQHF.

The chain employs TRBV2 and TRBJ2-7, with a possible D match to TRBD1 (5 bases). Per germline, CDR1 SNHLY and CDR2 FYNNEI. Trimming removed 6 bases at V and 3 bases at J, with 12 bases between. The CDR3 totals 13 residues. This CDR3 reads CASRPTDFYEQYF. Here the CDR3 DNA reads TGTGCCAGCAGACCGACAGACTTCTACGAGCAGTACTTC.

The chain has TRBV29-1 and TRBJ2-5; the D gene is possibly TRBD1 (6 bases). The CDR3 length is 14 residues. Looked up from germline, CDR1 is SQVTM and CDR2 is ANQGSEA. V lost 4 bases and J lost 4, with 16 bases in between. CDR3: CSVGGSIRGETQYF. DNA of the CDR3: TGCAGCGTTGGCGGGTCTATCAGGGGAGAGACCCAGTACTTC.

This sequence joins TRBV5-1 and TRBJ1-5; D not certain. CDR3 length: 14 amino acids. The germline gives CDR1 SGHRS, CDR2 YFSETQ. Trimming shortened V by 1 base and J by 6 bases, and 11 bases separated the two germline ends. CDR3 sequence (DNA): TGCGCCAGCAGCTTGAGCGGGGAAGGTCAGCCCCAGCATTTT. Its protein product is CASSLSGEGQPQHF. Complete variable domain (other parts from reference TRBV5-1 and TRBJ1-5): KAGVTQTPRYLIKTRGQQVTLSCSPISGHRSVSWYQQTPGQGLQFLFEYFSETQRNKGNFPGRFSGRQFSNSRSEMNVSTLELGDSALYLCASSLSGEGQPQHFGDGTRLSIL.

The chain joins TRBV19 to TRBJ2-7; no definite D call. The CDR3 runs to 15 residues. The germline gives CDR1 LNHDA, CDR2 SQIVND (reference sequence). Trimming shortened V by 0 bases and J by 2 bases, and 11 bases separated the two germline ends. CDR3 DNA: TGTGCCAGTAGTATAGACCCCCTCGGCACCTACGAGCAGTACTTC. Translating gives CASSIDPLGTYEQYF.

This chain joins TRBV6-6 and TRBJ1-1, with D possibly TRBD1 on 5 matching bases. Germline CDR1 reads MNHNY; CDR2 reads SVGAGI (reference sequence). Between the trimmed V and J ends, which lost 10 bases and 11 bases, there was a span of 29 bases. The CDR3 has 15 residues. The CDR3, as DNA: TGTGCCACAAGGGACGGGCGCCTCCCTCGCCAGTGGGCTTTCTTT. The encoded protein is CATRDGRLPRQWAFF.

The chain couples TRBV25-1 to TRBJ2-1; 10 positions match TRBD2. The J segment lost 8 bases and the V segment lost 11 bases, leaving 9 bases of the junction unmatched. Per the germline V gene, CDR1 is MGHDK and CDR2 is SYGVNS. CDR3 length equals 13 residues. The CDR3 region is CAAQLAGAYEQFF. CDR3 nucleotides: TGTGCCGCTCAGCTAGCGGGGGCTTATGAGCAGTTCTTC.

The chain uses TRBV28 and TRBJ2-1, with 10 bases that match TRBD2. The trim removed 3 bases at V and 3 bases at J, leaving 11 bases unmatched. CDR3 length equals 18 residues. CDR1 and CDR2 from the germline V gene are MDHEN and SYDVKM. The CDR3 sequence is CASSFPPRSGRVYNEQFF. The DNA for the CDR3 is TGTGCCAGCAGTTTTCCTCCCCGAAGCGGGAGGGTCTACAATGAGCAGTTCTTC.

V is TRBV6-5 and J is TRBJ1-2; D not certain. The V gene lost 9 bases and the J gene lost 8 bases, with 19 bases spanning the gap. Germline V gene data show CDR1 as MNHEY and CDR2 as SVGAGI. This CDR3 region has 13 residues. The CDR3 sequence: CASNSIREWGYTF. CDR3 nucleotides: TGTGCCAGTAACTCGATCCGGGAGTGGGGCTACACCTTC.

The rearrangement joins TRBV9 to TRBJ2-3; either TRBD1 or TRBD2 may fit D (5 bases each). The CDR3 totals 12 residues. Germline V CDR1 and CDR2: SGDLS, YYNGEE. The V end was cut by 0 bases, the J end by 11 bases, with 10 bases between. The CDR3 is CASSVAGTVQYF. CDR3 sequence (DNA): TGTGCCAGCAGCGTAGCGGGGACCGTGCAGTATTTT.

The rearrangement uses TRBV5-4 and TRBJ2-3; D may be TRBD1 or TRBD2 (5 bases each). Germline CDR1 SGHNT, CDR2 YYREEE (reference sequence). Trimming pared 4 bases from V and 6 bases from J, leaving 12 bases between. The CDR3 length is 13 residues. The CDR3 DNA reads as TGTGCCAGCAGCCTGGCTGGGGGTGATACGCAGTATTTT. It is translated as CASSLAGGDTQYF.

This chain connects TRBV11-2 to TRBJ2-1; 9 positions agree with TRBD2. CDR1 and CDR2 (germline): SGHAT, FQNNGV. Germline trimming cut 0 bases from V and 9 bases from J; bases unmatched to any gene: 0. The CDR3 has 13 residues. The chain's CDR3 is CASSLETSGEQFF. As DNA, the CDR3 is TGTGCCAGCAGCTTAGAGACTAGCGGTGAGCAGTTCTTC.

The DNA of the CDR3 is TGTGCCAGCTCACCCCGCAAACAGGCGGGTGTCTACACTGAAGCTTTCTTT. Translated, it gives CASSPRKQAGVYTEAFF. This chain uses TRBV18 with TRBJ1-1; a possible D gene is TRBD1 (5 bases). The CDR3 sequence is 17 residues long. Germline CDR1 and CDR2: KGHSH and LQKENI. V lost 3 bases, J lost 3 bases, and 20 bases lay in between.

V usage is TRBV5-1 and J usage is TRBJ2-1, with D uncertain. The CDR3 length is 11 residues. Looked up from germline, CDR1 is SGHRS and CDR2 is YFSETQ. V gave up 5 bases and J gave up 5 bases, with 5 bases separating them. The chain's CDR3 is CASSFDNEQFF. Here the CDR3 DNA reads TGCGCCAGCAGTTTCGACAATGAGCAGTTCTTC.

The genes are TRBV6-5 and TRBJ1-5, with no clear D. This CDR3 comprises 14 residues. Germline V gene data show CDR1 as MNHEY and CDR2 as SVGAGI. Trimming pared 2 bases from V and 7 bases from J, leaving 12 bases between. CDR3 protein: CASSYGGGGQPQHF. Written as DNA, the CDR3 is TGTGCCAGCAGTTACGGAGGAGGAGGGCAGCCCCAGCATTTT.

The chain employs TRBV7-9 and TRBJ2-3; 7 bases line up with TRBD2. Germline V CDR1 and CDR2: SEHNR, FQNEAQ (reference sequence). This CDR3 has 14 residues. Germline trimming cut 6 bases from V and 2 bases from J; bases unmatched to any gene: 5. For the CDR3, the DNA is TGTGCCAGCAGAAGTCGACTAGCCACAGATACGCAGTATTTT. This translates into CASRSRLATDTQYF.

The rearrangement links TRBV2 to TRBJ1-5; D is unclear. The V and J ends lost 8 bases and 0 bases respectively, with 8 bases between them. This CDR3 has 13 residues. Looked up from germline, CDR1 is SNHLY and CDR2 is FYNNEI. This chain's CDR3 is CASGVDSNQPQHF. Here the CDR3 DNA reads TGTGCCAGCGGGGTAGATAGCAATCAGCCCCAGCATTTT.

The chain links TRBV5-1 to TRBJ2-2; perhaps TRBD2 as D (5 bases). With 6 bases removed from V and 3 bases from J, the gap between germline ends came to 9 bases. This CDR3 comprises 13 residues. Germline V lookup: CDR1 SGHRS, CDR2 YFSETQ. Here the CDR3 DNA reads TGCGCCAGCAACGAGGGTTACACCGGGGAGCTGTTTTTT. The encoded protein is CASNEGYTGELFF.

This clone came up a few times. This chain joins TRBV9 and TRBJ1-1, with D uncertain. V was clipped by 2 bases and J by 2 bases, with 7 bases between them. The CDR3 runs 13 residues. The germline V gene encodes CDR1 SGDLS and CDR2 YYNGEE. CDR3 amino acids: CASSVSDNTEAFF. As DNA, the CDR3 is TGTGCCAGCAGCGTGTCAGATAACACTGAAGCTTTCTTT. Complete variable domain (other parts from reference TRBV9 and TRBJ1-1): DSGVTQTPKHLITATGQRVTLRCSPRSGDLSVYWYQQSLDQGLQFLIQYYNGEERAKGNILERFSAQQFPDLHSELNLSSLELGDSALYFCASSVSDNTEAFFGQGTRLTVV.

V is TRBV6-1 and J is TRBJ1-4; D is uncertain. CDR1 and CDR2 (germline): MNHNS, SASEGT. This CDR3 contains 15 residues. V shed 4 bases and J shed 3 bases, with 12 bases lying between them. The CDR3 DNA sequence: TGTGCCAGCAGTGGAGGCGGTACGGCTAATGAAAAACTGTTTTTT. This codes for CASSGGGTANEKLFF.

The chain uses TRBV7-9 and TRBJ2-7; D gene uncertain. Germline V gene sequence: CDR1 SEHNR, CDR2 FQNEAQ (reference sequence). Trimming removed 5 bases from V and 2 bases from J, with 7 bases in between. This CDR3 has 12 amino acids. CDR3: CASSPEPYEQYF. CDR3 DNA sequence: TGTGCCAGCAGCCCCGAGCCCTACGAGCAGTACTTC.

This chain uses TRBV5-1 with TRBJ1-4; D not certain. The V end lost 3 bases, the J end lost 0 bases, and 6 bases lay between the germline ends. The CDR3 contains 14 residues. Germline assignment: CDR1 SGHRS and CDR2 YFSETQ. The CDR3 protein is CASSSTTTNEKLFF. As DNA, the CDR3 is TGCGCCAGCAGCTCCACCACAACTAATGAAAAACTGTTTTTT.

This clone occurred once. The chain combines TRBV11-1 with TRBJ2-7; D unresolved. Germline V gives CDR1 SGHAT, CDR2 FQDESV (reference sequence). The CDR3 is 12 residues long. The V end was cut by 6 bases, the J end by 0 bases, with 6 bases between. CDR3 sequence reads: CASSPPSYEQYF. The CDR3, as DNA: TGTGCCAGCAGTCCGCCCTCCTACGAGCAGTACTTC.

The V gene is TRBV12-2, the J gene TRBJ2-3; TRBD2, the D gene given by the table, was not confirmed from the DNA. TRBV12-2 is recorded as a pseudogene. CDR3 length: 15 residues. The CDR3 spells CASLLRGLEADTQYF. In DNA, the CDR3 is TGTGCAAGTCTACTTAGAGGCCTAGAGGCGGATACGCAGTATTTT.

V is TRBV19 and J is TRBJ2-3; D remains unclear. The germline V and J ends were trimmed by 5 bases and 5 bases, with 11 bases remaining between them. The CDR3 has 13 amino acids. Germline values: CDR1 LNHDA, CDR2 SQIVND (reference sequence). Here the CDR3 reads CASSPEGKDTQYF. In nucleotides, the CDR3 is TGTGCCAGTAGTCCTGAAGGGAAAGATACGCAGTATTTT.

This clone came up a few times. The rearrangement links TRBV9 to TRBJ2-3; no clear D gene. The CDR3 contains 13 residues. V gave up 1 base and J gave up 4 bases, with 7 bases separating them. In germline, CDR1 is SGDLS, CDR2 YYNGEE. In nucleotides, the CDR3 is TGTGCCAGCAGCGTAAGAGAGGCAGATACGCAGTATTTT. Translation: CASSVREADTQYF.

This chain links TRBV7-9 with TRBJ1-5; D unresolved. The V and J ends lost 1 base and 2 bases respectively, with 12 bases between them. Germline V lookup: CDR1 SEHNR, CDR2 FQNEAQ (reference sequence). This CDR3 region has 16 residues. CDR3 coding DNA: TGTGCCAGCAGCTTAGTAACCGGGCGAGGCAATCAGCCCCAGCATTTT. It specifies CASSLVTGRGNQPQHF.

The rearrangement joins TRBV7-2 to TRBJ1-2; 7 bases agree with TRBD1. CDR1 and CDR2 (germline): SGHTA, FQGNSA. The V segment lost 6 bases and the J segment 6 bases; nucleotides outside the gene matches: 10. The CDR3 has 14 residues. The CDR3 loop reads CASRPPGQSNGYTF. The CDR3 region has the DNA TGTGCCAGCAGGCCCCCGGGACAGTCAAATGGCTACACCTTC.